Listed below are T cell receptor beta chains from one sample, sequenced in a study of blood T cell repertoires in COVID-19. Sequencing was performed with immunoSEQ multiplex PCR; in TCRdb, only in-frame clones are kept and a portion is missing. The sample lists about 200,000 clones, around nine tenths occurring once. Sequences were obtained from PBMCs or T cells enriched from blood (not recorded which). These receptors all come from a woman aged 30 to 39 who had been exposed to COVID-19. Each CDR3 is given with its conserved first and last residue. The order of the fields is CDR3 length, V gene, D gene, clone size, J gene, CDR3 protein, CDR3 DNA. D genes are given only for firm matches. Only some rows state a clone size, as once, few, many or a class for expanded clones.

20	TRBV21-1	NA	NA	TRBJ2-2	CASSSRGASGGPRGTGELFF	TGTGCCAGCAGCTCAAGAGGGGCTAGCGGGGGCCCCCGAGGGACCGGGGAGCTGTTTTTT
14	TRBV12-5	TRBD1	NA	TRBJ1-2	CASGLSGTGQGYTF	TGTGCTAGTGGTCTCTCCGGGACAGGTCAGGGCTACACCTTC
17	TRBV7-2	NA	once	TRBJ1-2	CASSLAPLPPVDYGYTF	TGTGCCAGCAGCCTAGCCCCCTTACCGCCGGTTGACTATGGCTACACCTTC
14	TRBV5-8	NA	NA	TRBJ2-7	CASTYPTAAYEQYF	TGTGCCAGCACCTACCCGACTGCGGCTTACGAGCAGTACTTC
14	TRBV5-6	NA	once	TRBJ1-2	CASSLGSGGRGYTF	TGTGCCAGCAGCTTGGGATCCGGGGGTCGAGGCTACACCTTC
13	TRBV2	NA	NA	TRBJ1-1	CASSVTGNTEAFF	TGTGCCAGCAGCGTTACAGGGAATACTGAAGCTTTCTTT
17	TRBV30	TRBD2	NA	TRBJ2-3	CAWSVPPVAGPFATQYF	TGTGCCTGGAGTGTACCCCCGGTAGCGGGGCCCTTCGCGACGCAGTATTTT
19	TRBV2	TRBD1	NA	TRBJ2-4	CASSAIHWDRGLAKNIQYF	TGTGCCAGCAGTGCTATTCATTGGGACAGGGGTCTAGCCAAAAACATTCAGTACTTC
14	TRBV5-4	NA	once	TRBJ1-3	CASSVGGPGNTIYF	TGTGCCAGCAGCGTGGGGGGGCCTGGAAACACCATATATTTT
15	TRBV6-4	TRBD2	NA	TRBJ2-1	CASSDSSGGANEQFF	TGTGCCAGCAGTGACTCTAGCGGGGGGGCCAATGAGCAGTTCTTC
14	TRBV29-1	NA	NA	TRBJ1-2	CSVMDTGFNYGYTF	TGCAGCGTTATGGACACCGGTTTTAACTATGGCTACACCTTC
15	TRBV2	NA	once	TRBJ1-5	CASSAPRGNNQPQHF	TGTGCCAGCAGTGCCCCACGGGGGAACAATCAGCCCCAGCATTTT
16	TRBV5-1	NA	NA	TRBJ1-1	CASSYLRSGRNTEAFF	TGCGCCAGCAGCTACCTGCGGAGTGGGAGAAACACTGAAGCTTTCTTT
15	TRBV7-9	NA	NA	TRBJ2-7	CASSRLRDSQDEQYF	TGTGCCAGCAGCAGATTAAGGGACTCTCAGGACGAGCAGTACTTC
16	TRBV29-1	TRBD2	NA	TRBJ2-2	CSVAGGPAGLIGELFF	TGCAGCGTGGCGGGGGGGCCGGCCGGATTGATCGGGGAGCTGTTTTTT
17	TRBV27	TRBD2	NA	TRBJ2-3	CASSRGEGSGGTDTQYF	TGTGCCAGCAGCCGTGGCGAAGGCAGCGGGGGGACAGATACGCAGTATTTT
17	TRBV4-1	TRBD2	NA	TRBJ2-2	CASSQPGRPGRGRELFF	TGCGCCAGCAGCCAACCGGGACGTCCCGGGAGGGGCCGGGAGCTGTTTTTT
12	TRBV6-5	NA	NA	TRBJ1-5	CASSKTNQPQHF	TGTGCCAGCAGTAAGACTAATCAGCCCCAGCATTTT
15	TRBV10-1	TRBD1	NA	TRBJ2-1	CASSLGTGGWDEQFF	TGCGCCAGCAGTCTCGGGACAGGGGGCTGGGATGAGCAGTTCTTC
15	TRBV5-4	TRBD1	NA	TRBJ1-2	CASSLEGASYGGYTF	TGTGCCAGCAGCCTAGAGGGGGCGTCATATGGTGGCTACACCTTC
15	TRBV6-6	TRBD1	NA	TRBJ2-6	CASSWTGPGANVLTF	TGTGCCAGCAGTTGGACAGGGCCAGGGGCCAACGTCCTGACTTTC
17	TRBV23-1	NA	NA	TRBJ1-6	CASSRVRTKTYNSPLHF	TGCGCCAGCAGTCGGGTTCGGACAAAGACATATAATTCACCCCTCCACTTT
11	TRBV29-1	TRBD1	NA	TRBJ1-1	CSVDRGTEAFF	TGCAGCGTGGACAGGGGCACTGAAGCTTTCTTT
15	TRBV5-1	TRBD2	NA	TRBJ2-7	CASSPGGGSSYEQYF	TGCGCCAGCAGCCCCGGGGGAGGGAGCTCCTACGAGCAGTACTTC
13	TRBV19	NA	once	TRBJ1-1	CASSSRVGTEAFF	TGTGCCAGTAGTTCGAGGGTCGGCACTGAAGCTTTCTTT
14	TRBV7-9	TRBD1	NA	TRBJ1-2	CASSFQGANYGYTF	TGTGCCAGCAGCTTCCAGGGGGCGAACTATGGCTACACCTTC
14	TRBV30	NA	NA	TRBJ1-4	CAWSQADSNEKLFF	TGTGCCTGGAGTCAGGCGGACTCTAATGAAAAACTGTTTTTT
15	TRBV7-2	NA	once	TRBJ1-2	CASSYYRDINYGYTF	TGTGCCAGCAGCTACTACCGGGACATTAACTATGGCTACACCTTC
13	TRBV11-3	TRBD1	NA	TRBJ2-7	CASSWDRDVEQYF	TGTGCCAGCAGCTGGGACAGGGATGTCGAGCAGTACTTC